This T cell receptor beta chain was documented in a study of CD8+ T cells in alopecia areata (dated by TCRdb to the late 2010s). Regarding the complete study: The treated patients took part in an open-label pilot trial in which moderate-to-severe alopecia areata was treated with oral tofacitinib at 5 to 10 mg twice daily. Human TCRbeta sequencing covered scalp tissue and sorted CD4+ and CD8+ peripheral blood T cells from patchy and totalis/universalis alopecia areata patients and healthy controls. TCRbeta CDR3 regions were amplified by immunoSEQ multiplex PCR using 35 Vbeta forward and 13 Jbeta reverse primers. To study T cell clonal expansion in alopecia areata, the researchers applied high-throughput TCRbeta sequencing to both the C3H/HeJ mouse model and human patients. Tofacitinib was given for 6 to 18 months, followed by 6 months of follow-up off drug to assess delayed response and recurrence. Scalp clonality was compared among normal scalp (n=4), patchy alopecia areata scalp (n=8), and alopecia totalis/universalis scalp (n=8). RNA came from the PAXgene miRNA kit for fixed scalp, the miRNeasy kit for PBMCs, and the RNeasy kit for mouse skin. Biopsies were taken from tofacitinib-treated patients at baseline and at 4 and 24 weeks of treatment, and a later scalp biopsy was taken in several of the tofacitinib-treated patients.

What the authors observed across the whole study: Shared TCR sequences between patients were less evident than in mice, which may be partly attributable to HLA diversity in the patient population. Unlike mouse skin, where gammadelta T cells dominate, normal human skin contains resident alphabeta T cells that get sequenced too, which complicates analysis of the scalp TCR repertoire. Compared with normal scalp, lesional scalp had higher clonality and more expanded CD8+ clones, particularly in alopecia totalis/universalis, a pattern that suggests antigenic drive.

The method behind the library was the immunoSEQ multiplex PCR assay. For TCR sequencing, RNA was extracted from every sample and reverse transcribed into cDNA to serve as template. First-strand cDNA was synthesized with SuperScript III using a 2:1 mix of oligo-dT and random hexamers. A synthetic immune receptor repertoire was used to measure amplification bias, and any remaining bias was corrected computationally. The paper's processing steps were these. Raw reads were preprocessed to remove errors, and CDR3 was defined according to IMGT conventions as the region from the conserved cysteine to phenylalanine. To get clonality, Shannon entropy was normalized by log2 of the number of productive unique TCRs and the result was subtracted from 1. CD4 or CD8 identity of scalp clones was inferred by cross-referencing scalp TCRbeta sequences with sorted blood CD4 and CD8 repertoires. TCRdb mirrors the immuneACCESS table, restricted to in-frame sequences. Some clones are absent from its copies; in checked studies, under half trace to an unresolved V gene, and the reason for the others is unknown. That table gives V, J and clone size, and the DNA gave D and trimming. For this sample the table gives roughly 130,000 clones, of which roughly 61% were detected only once. The ten largest clonotypes hold about 4.9% of the sample.

The time point label on this specimen signifies: baseline before oral tofacitinib. From alopecia areata patients, peripheral blood was collected along with lesional scalp punch biopsies. PBMCs were isolated by density centrifugation and stained for CD3, CD4 and CD8, and CD4+ and CD8+ T cells were sorted on a FACSAria. The CDR3 runs 16 amino acids, cysteine and phenylalanine included. Only the CDR3 DNA is retained, 48 bases long and in frame from the first base. V trim: 0 bases; J trim: 4 bases; unmatched bases: 5. CDR1 and CDR2 are drawn from the germline V gene: SGDLS, YYNGEE. Note on this clone: It has no known antigen specificity. Base-call qualities are not available, and no considerably larger clone is one nucleotide away.

This sequence uses TRBV9 and TRBJ2-3; TRBD2 agrees with 10 junctional bases. This clonotype originated in a human donor with alopecia areata. This specimen consisted of CD4+ T cells sorted from blood, obtained at week 0. The bases read TGTGCCAGCAGCGTAGCGGCTAGCGGGAGTGCAGATACGCAGTATTTT. Its translation reads: CASSVAASGSADTQYF. Extended through the reference TRBV9 and TRBJ2-3 proteins, this CDR3 yields the full variable domain: DSGVTQTPKHLITATGQRVTLRCSPRSGDLSVYWYQQSLDQGLQFLIQYYNGEERAKGNILERFSAQQFPDLHSELNLSSLELGDSALYFCASSVAASGSADTQYFGPGTRLTVL.